This T cell receptor (beta chain) originates from a study of shared clonotypes between healthy human individuals. Overall study results and limits: A reduction in generation probabilities was seen for non-shared clonotypes relative to those shared by all four donors.

Comments on this clone: Its antigen is not known.

Trimming took 5 bases from V and 7 from J, leaving 11 bases between them. The CDR3 sequence is 12 residues long. Germline V gene data show CDR1 as MNHNY and CDR2 as SVGAGI (reference sequence). It was across several immunoSEQ plates that each subset's genomic DNA was evenly split. Original analysis: There were no quality scores in the junction-only immunoSEQ sequences, so filtering differed. Some clones are missing from TCRdb's copy, which holds only in-frame ones; the method was immunoSEQ multiplex PCR. The DNA was the basis for D and trimming; V, J and clone size are from that table. Of 2 million to 2.5 million clones detected, approximately 95% appear once; the ten largest clones hold about 0.13%.

The material sequenced was naive CD4+ T cells sorted from blood. Subset of the sample: CD45RA+ positively selected. The receptor comes from a man aged 18 to 30 in good health. The J gene is TRBJ1-2, the V gene TRBV6-6, with D possibly TRBD1 on 6 matching bases. The CDR3 sequence: CASSLQGGGYTF. The CDR3 DNA sequence: TGTGCCAGCAGTCTACAGGGAGGTGGCTACACCTTC.